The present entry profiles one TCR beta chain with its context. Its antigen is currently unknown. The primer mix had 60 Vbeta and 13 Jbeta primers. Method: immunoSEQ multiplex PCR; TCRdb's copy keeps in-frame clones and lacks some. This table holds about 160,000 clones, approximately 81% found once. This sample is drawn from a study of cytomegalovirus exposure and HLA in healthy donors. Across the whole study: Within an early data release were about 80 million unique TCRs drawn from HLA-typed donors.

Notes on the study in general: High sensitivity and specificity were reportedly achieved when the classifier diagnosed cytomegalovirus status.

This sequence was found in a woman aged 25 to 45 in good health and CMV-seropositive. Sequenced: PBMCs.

The CDR3 here is CASSDGFDRVNNSPLHF. The CDR3 DNA is TGTGCCAGCAGTGATGGGTTCGACAGGGTGAATAATTCACCCCTCCACTTT. The rearrangement uses TRBV6-1 and TRBJ1-6, with 7 bases that match TRBD1. With 3 bases clipped from V and 5 bases from J, the junction kept 10 bases outside the gene matches. Germline CDR1 reads MNHNS; CDR2 reads SASEGT. The CDR3 spans 17 residues.